This TCR beta chain was found in a study of identical twins. Study-wide findings and caveats: With monozygotic twins, out-of-frame TCR alpha sharing exceeded what models estimated. The more abundant beta clonotypes in cord blood had fewer insertions, and memory repertoires did not show this.

The CDR3 contains 16 residues. The ends were cut back, 1 base at V and 0 bases at J, with 10 bases in the middle. Germline V CDR1 and CDR2: SGHVS, FQNEAQ. TCRdb processed the 5' RACE reads anew with MiXCR; each CDR3 protein has one entry. The data show under 900,000 distinct CDR3 sequences, with more than 9% seen just once and around 1.5% held by the top ten. This clonotype was observed a few times. Its antigen remains unknown. These records were also assigned to another study, of yellow fever vaccine responses in identical twins. That paper adds: On the reported evidence, twins' vaccine T cell responses seemed partly convergent and partly personalized.

Material for sequencing was PBMCs. This receptor was identified in a young woman in good health. The chain links TRBV7-8 to TRBJ2-1; D is uncertain. CDR3: CASSLGSQYSYNEQFF. The CDR3 DNA follows: TGTGCCAGCAGCTTAGGGTCCCAGTACTCCTACAATGAGCAGTTCTTC. Complete variable domain (other parts from reference TRBV7-8 and TRBJ2-1): GAGVSQSPRYKVAKRGQDVALRCDPISGHVSLFWYQQALGQGPEFLTYFQNEAQLDKSGLPSDRFFAERPEGSVSTLKIQRTQQEDSAVYLCASSLGSQYSYNEQFFGPGTRLTVL.